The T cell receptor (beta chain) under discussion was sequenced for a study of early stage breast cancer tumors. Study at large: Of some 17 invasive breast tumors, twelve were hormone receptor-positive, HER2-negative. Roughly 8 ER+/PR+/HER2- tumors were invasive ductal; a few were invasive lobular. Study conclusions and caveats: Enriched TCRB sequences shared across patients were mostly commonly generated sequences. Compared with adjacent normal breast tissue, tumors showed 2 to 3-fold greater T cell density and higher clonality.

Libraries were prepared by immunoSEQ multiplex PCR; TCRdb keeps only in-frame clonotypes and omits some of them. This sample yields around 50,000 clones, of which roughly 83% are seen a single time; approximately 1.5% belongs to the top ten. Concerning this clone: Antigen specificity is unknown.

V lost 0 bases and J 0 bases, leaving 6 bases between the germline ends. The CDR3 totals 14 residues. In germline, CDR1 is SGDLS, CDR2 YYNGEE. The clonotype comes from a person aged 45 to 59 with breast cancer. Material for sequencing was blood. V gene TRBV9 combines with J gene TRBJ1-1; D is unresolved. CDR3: CASSVGLMNTEAFF. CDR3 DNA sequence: TGTGCCAGCAGCGTAGGGCTGATGAACACTGAAGCTTTCTTT.